This note documents a single TCR beta chain sequence. Sequencing relied on immunoSEQ assay v3.0, run at survey level. Measured with immunoSEQ multiplex PCR; TCRdb has only the in-frame clones, and not every one. The repertoire holds 35,000 to 45,000 clones, around 94% seen once, with just over 3.5% in the top ten. This entry comes from a study of long-term antiretroviral therapy in people with HIV. Trimming cost V 0 bases and J 3 bases; bases outside gene matches: 7. The germline gives CDR1 MGHRA, CDR2 YSYEKL. This CDR3 has 18 residues. The chain is built from TRBV4-1 and TRBJ1-6, with 8 bases aligning to TRBD1. The TCR originated in a woman between 50 and 59 years old with HIV. The sequenced sample was unsorted PBMCs, obtained 4.1 years after starting antiretroviral therapy. Here the CDR3 DNA reads TGCGCCAGCAGCCAAGATCGAGGGACAGGTTTCTATAATTCACCCCTCCACTTT. It specifies CASSQDRGTGFYNSPLHF.